This note documents a single T cell receptor beta chain sequence. Germline CDR1 reads SGHDT; CDR2 reads YYEEEE. The length of the CDR3 is 13 residues. The V gene lost 4 bases and the J gene lost 2 bases, with 9 bases spanning the gap. Data came from immunoSEQ multiplex PCR; TCRdb stores just in-frame clones and leaves some out. Counted here are approximately 110,000 clones, around 94% occurring once; the ten biggest clones make up approximately 1.2%. The data are from a study of cytomegalovirus exposure and HLA in healthy donors. The donors were part of the validation cohort of 95 to 150 subjects. That cohort was separate from the first cohort, which comprised 670 or so subjects.

Sequencing was performed on PBMCs. The chain links TRBV5-6 to TRBJ1-2; D is unresolved. The TCR originated in a woman between 18 and 30 years old in good health and CMV-seronegative. The CDR3 DNA reads TGTGCCAGCAGCCCTATGGAGAACTATGGCTACACCTTC. As protein: CASSPMENYGYTF.